A selection of T cell receptor beta chains follows, all from one sample in a study of blood T cell repertoires in COVID-19. Repertoires were generated with immunoSEQ multiplex PCR, while TCRdb's copy carries only in-frame clones and drops some. The repertoire includes about 490,000 clones, approximately 85% of them detected once, and about 3.2% sits in the top ten. The sample taken for sequencing was peripheral blood. All receptors derive from a human donor in a cohort sampled during active COVID-19. Each CDR3 is given with its conserved first and last residue. The order of the fields is J gene, D gene, V gene, clone size, CDR3 length, CDR3 DNA, CDR3 protein. D genes are given only for firm matches. Some rows mark clone size as missing; the rest say once, few, many or name a class of expanded clone.

TRBJ2-2 . TRBV19 . 13 TGTGCCAGTAGTCCCTCTCTGACCGGGGAGCTGTTTTTT CASSPSLTGELFF
TRBJ2-1 TRBD2 TRBV28 . 16 TGTGCCAGCAGCGTGAGACTAGCGGGTTACTACAATGAGCAGTTCTTC CASSVRLAGYYNEQFF
TRBJ1-1 TRBD1 TRBV10-3 few 13 TGTGCCTCTACAGGGGAAGAGCACACTGAAGCTTTCTTT CASTGEEHTEAFF
TRBJ2-7 . TRBV7-9 . 12 TGTGCCAGCAGCTTAGACACCTACGAGCAGTACTTC CASSLDTYEQYF
TRBJ2-3 . TRBV5-1 . 15 TGCGCCAGCAGCCAAGGGACTCCGGCCACAGATACGCAGTATTTT CASSQGTPATDTQYF
TRBJ1-1 . TRBV19 . 13 TGTGCCAGTAGTATACAGTCCGTCGGGGAAGCTTTCTTT CASSIQSVGEAFF
TRBJ2-7 TRBD1 TRBV9 once 13 TGTGCCAGCAGCGCTAGGGGGCTTGGCGAGCAGTACTTC CASSARGLGEQYF
TRBJ2-7 TRBD2 TRBV5-1 . 17 TGCGCCAGCAGCTTGGATGATCCTAGCGGGAGGTCCGACGAGCAGTACTTC CASSLDDPSGRSDEQYF
TRBJ1-6 . TRBV18 . 12 TGTGCCAGCTCACCGGAGAATTCACCCCTCCACTTT CASSPENSPLHF
TRBJ1-1 . TRBV28 few 13 TGTGCCAGCAGTTTATTTCGGAAGGGGGAAGCTTTCTTT CASSLFRKGEAFF
TRBJ2-7 . TRBV5-1 few 16 TGCGCCAGCAGCTTGGTCTCCAGGAACCCTGACTACGAGCAGTACTTC CASSLVSRNPDYEQYF
TRBJ1-6 . TRBV30 . 14 TGTGCCTGGAGTGTATCCGGGGGGAATTCACCCCTCCACTTT CAWSVSGGNSPLHF